Listed below are T cell receptor beta chains from one sample, sequenced in a study of cytomegalovirus exposure and HLA in healthy donors. Some clones are missing from TCRdb's copy, which holds only in-frame ones; the method was immunoSEQ multiplex PCR. The table records roughly 150,000 clones, about 81% of them present only once. Sequenced: PBMCs. These receptors came from a woman younger than 30 in good health and CMV-seronegative. Each CDR3 is given with its conserved first and last residue. The order of the fields is D gene, J gene, V gene, clone size, CDR3 protein, CDR3 DNA. D genes are given only for firm matches. For some rows the clone size is stated as once, few or many, or as a class when expanded; others skip it.

d_gene: TRBD1; j_gene: TRBJ1-4; v_gene: TRBV4-1; abundance: .; CDR3aa: CASSLQQGANEKLFF; CDR3nt: TGCGCCAGCAGCCTCCAACAGGGGGCGAATGAAAAACTGTTTTTT
d_gene: TRBD1; j_gene: TRBJ2-7; v_gene: TRBV18; abundance: .; CDR3aa: CASSPSQGDSTYEQYF; CDR3nt: TGTGCCAGCTCACCGTCACAGGGGGACTCTACCTACGAGCAGTACTTC
d_gene: TRBD1; j_gene: TRBJ1-1; v_gene: TRBV18; abundance: .; CDR3aa: CASSPRQGRDTEAFF; CDR3nt: TGTGCCAGCTCACCTAGACAGGGACGGGACACTGAAGCTTTCTTT
d_gene: .; j_gene: TRBJ2-3; v_gene: TRBV9; abundance: .; CDR3aa: CASSVGGTDTQYF; CDR3nt: TGTGCCAGCAGCGTAGGAGGCACAGATACGCAGTATTTT
d_gene: .; j_gene: TRBJ1-2; v_gene: TRBV18; abundance: .; CDR3aa: CASSPGQLYGYTF; CDR3nt: TGTGCCAGCTCACCGGGACAACTCTATGGCTACACCTTC
d_gene: .; j_gene: TRBJ1-5; v_gene: TRBV7-9; abundance: .; CDR3aa: CASSPTGTSNQPQHF; CDR3nt: TGTGCCAGCAGCCCTACAGGGACGAGCAATCAGCCCCAGCATTTT
d_gene: TRBD2; j_gene: TRBJ2-5; v_gene: TRBV7-3; abundance: once; CDR3aa: CASSPWREKETQYF; CDR3nt: TGTGCCAGCAGCCCCTGGCGGGAGAAGGAGACCCAGTACTTC
d_gene: .; j_gene: TRBJ1-1; v_gene: TRBV6-5; abundance: .; CDR3aa: CASSYSTAMNTEAFF; CDR3nt: TGTGCCAGCAGTTACTCGACAGCGATGAACACTGAAGCTTTCTTT
d_gene: TRBD1; j_gene: TRBJ1-1; v_gene: TRBV12-5; abundance: few; CDR3aa: CASGLSGQLNTEAFF; CDR3nt: TGTGCTAGTGGTTTGTCGGGACAGTTGAACACTGAAGCTTTCTTT
d_gene: .; j_gene: TRBJ2-3; v_gene: TRBV5-6; abundance: .; CDR3aa: CASSPGVSSTDTQYF; CDR3nt: TGTGCCAGCAGTCCAGGGGTCTCTAGCACAGATACGCAGTATTTT
d_gene: TRBD1; j_gene: TRBJ1-5; v_gene: TRBV7-2; abundance: .; CDR3aa: CASSLNRGNQPQHF; CDR3nt: TGTGCCAGCAGCCTTAACAGGGGTAATCAGCCCCAGCATTTT
d_gene: .; j_gene: TRBJ1-4; v_gene: TRBV7-9; abundance: .; CDR3aa: CSSSRWGPNEKLFF; CDR3nt: TGTTCCAGCAGCCGCTGGGGGCCTAATGAAAAACTGTTTTTT
d_gene: TRBD1; j_gene: TRBJ1-1; v_gene: TRBV7-9; abundance: once; CDR3aa: CASSLGQTGTASEAFF; CDR3nt: TGTGCCAGCAGCTTAGGCCAGACAGGGACGGCCTCTGAAGCTTTCTTT
d_gene: TRBD2; j_gene: TRBJ2-1; v_gene: TRBV28; abundance: .; CDR3aa: CASSSTSGSSYNEQFF; CDR3nt: TGTGCCAGCAGTTCGACTAGCGGGAGTTCCTACAATGAGCAGTTCTTC
d_gene: .; j_gene: TRBJ2-2; v_gene: TRBV28; abundance: .; CDR3aa: CASSARTPRAHTGELFF; CDR3nt: TGTGCCAGCAGTGCGCGGACCCCGAGGGCGCACACCGGGGAGCTGTTTTTT
d_gene: TRBD1; j_gene: TRBJ1-6; v_gene: TRBV5-4; abundance: .; CDR3aa: CASSPGTGNVALHF; CDR3nt: TGTGCCAGCAGTCCCGGGACAGGGAACGTGGCCCTCCACTTT
d_gene: TRBD1; j_gene: TRBJ1-2; v_gene: TRBV10-3; abundance: once; CDR3aa: CAIRLPPGQKTEGYTF; CDR3nt: TGTGCCATCAGGTTACCACCGGGACAGAAGACGGAAGGCTACACCTTC
d_gene: TRBD2; j_gene: TRBJ2-1; v_gene: TRBV4-2; abundance: .; CDR3aa: CASSPKASGTSGNEQFF; CDR3nt: TGTGCCAGCAGCCCTAAGGCTAGCGGTACTTCGGGGAATGAGCAGTTCTTC
d_gene: TRBD1; j_gene: TRBJ2-7; v_gene: TRBV5-1; abundance: .; CDR3aa: CASSPQAGGQSYEQYF; CDR3nt: TGCGCCAGCAGTCCACAGGCAGGGGGCCAATCTTACGAGCAGTACTTC
d_gene: TRBD2; j_gene: TRBJ2-5; v_gene: TRBV27; abundance: .; CDR3aa: CASSTRLAGALSLETQYF; CDR3nt: TGTGCCAGCAGTACTCGACTAGCGGGAGCGTTATCGTTGGAGACCCAGTACTTC
d_gene: TRBD2; j_gene: TRBJ2-5; v_gene: TRBV5-1; abundance: .; CDR3aa: CASQLAGGETQYF; CDR3nt: TGCGCCAGCCAACTAGCGGGAGGTGAGACCCAGTACTTC
d_gene: .; j_gene: TRBJ2-7; v_gene: TRBV11-2; abundance: .; CDR3aa: CASSQSQVGREQYF; CDR3nt: TGTGCCAGCAGCCAGTCCCAGGTGGGTCGCGAGCAGTACTTC
d_gene: .; j_gene: TRBJ1-1; v_gene: TRBV6-6; abundance: .; CDR3aa: CASSYNPRNTEAFF; CDR3nt: TGTGCCAGCAGTTACAACCCCAGAAACACTGAAGCTTTCTTT